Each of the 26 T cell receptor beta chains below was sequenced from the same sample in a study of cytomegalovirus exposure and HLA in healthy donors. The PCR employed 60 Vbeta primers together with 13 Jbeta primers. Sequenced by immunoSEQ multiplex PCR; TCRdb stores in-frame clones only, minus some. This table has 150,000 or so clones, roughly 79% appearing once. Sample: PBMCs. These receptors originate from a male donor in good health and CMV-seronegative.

CDR3 in amino acids: CASSLGGARGTEAFF. The CDR3 nucleotides read TGTGCCAGCAGCTTGGGGGGGGCGCGTGGCACTGAAGCTTTCTTT. This sequence joins TRBV7-3 and TRBJ1-1; a possible D gene is TRBD1 (6 bases). V was cut by 3 bases and J by 4 bases, with 15 bases left in between. The V gene's germline CDR1 is SGHTA and CDR2 FQGTGA. The CDR3 totals 15 residues.

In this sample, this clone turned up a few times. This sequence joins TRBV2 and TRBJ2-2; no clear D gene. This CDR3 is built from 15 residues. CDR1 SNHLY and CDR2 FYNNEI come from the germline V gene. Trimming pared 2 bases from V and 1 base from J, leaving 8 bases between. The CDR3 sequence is CASSEFPRNTGELFF. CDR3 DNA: TGTGCCAGCAGTGAATTTCCCAGGAACACCGGGGAGCTGTTTTTT.

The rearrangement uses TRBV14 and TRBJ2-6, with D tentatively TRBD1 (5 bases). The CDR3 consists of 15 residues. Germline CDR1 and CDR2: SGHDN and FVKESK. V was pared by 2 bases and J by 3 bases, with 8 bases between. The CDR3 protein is CASSQQGFGANVLTF. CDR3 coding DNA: TGTGCCAGCAGCCAACAGGGTTTTGGGGCCAACGTCCTGACTTTC.

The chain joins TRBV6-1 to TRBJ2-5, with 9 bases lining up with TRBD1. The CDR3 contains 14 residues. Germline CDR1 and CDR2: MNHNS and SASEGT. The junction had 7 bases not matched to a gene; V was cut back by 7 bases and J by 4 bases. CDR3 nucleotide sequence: TGTGCCAGCACCCGACAGGGGGTCTTAGAGACCCAGTACTTC. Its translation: CASTRQGVLETQYF.

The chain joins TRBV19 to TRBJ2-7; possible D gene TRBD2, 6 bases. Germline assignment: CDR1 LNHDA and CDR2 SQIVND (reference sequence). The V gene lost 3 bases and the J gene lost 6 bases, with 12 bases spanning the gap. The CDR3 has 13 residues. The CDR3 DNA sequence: TGTGCCAGTAGTATGGGACTTCCCGGCGAGCAGTACTTC. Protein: CASSMGLPGEQYF.

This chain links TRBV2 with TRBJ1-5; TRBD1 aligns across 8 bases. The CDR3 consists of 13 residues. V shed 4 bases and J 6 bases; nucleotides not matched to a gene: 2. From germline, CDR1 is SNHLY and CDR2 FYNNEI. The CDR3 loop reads CASSGTGSQPQHF. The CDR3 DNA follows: TGTGCCAGCAGTGGGACAGGGAGTCAGCCCCAGCATTTT.

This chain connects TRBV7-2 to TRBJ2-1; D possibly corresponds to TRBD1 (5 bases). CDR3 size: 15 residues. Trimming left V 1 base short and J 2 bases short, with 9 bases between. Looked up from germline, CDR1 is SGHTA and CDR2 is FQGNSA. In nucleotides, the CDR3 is TGTGCCAGCAGCTTAGAGCAGGGTGCCTACAATGAGCAGTTCTTC. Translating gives CASSLEQGAYNEQFF.

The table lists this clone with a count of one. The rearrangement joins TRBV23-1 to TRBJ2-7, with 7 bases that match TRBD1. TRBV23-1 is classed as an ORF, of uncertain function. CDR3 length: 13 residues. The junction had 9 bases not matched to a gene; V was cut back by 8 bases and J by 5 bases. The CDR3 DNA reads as TGCGCCAGCTACAGGGGTCTAATGGACGAGCAGTACTTC. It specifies CASYRGLMDEQYF.

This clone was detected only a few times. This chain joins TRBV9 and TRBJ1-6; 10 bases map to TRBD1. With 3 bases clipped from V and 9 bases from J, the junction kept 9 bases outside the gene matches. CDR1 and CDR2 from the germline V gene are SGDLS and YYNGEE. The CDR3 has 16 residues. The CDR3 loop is CASSATPGTGVSPLHF. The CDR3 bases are TGTGCCAGCAGCGCAACACCCGGGACAGGGGTTTCACCCCTCCACTTT.

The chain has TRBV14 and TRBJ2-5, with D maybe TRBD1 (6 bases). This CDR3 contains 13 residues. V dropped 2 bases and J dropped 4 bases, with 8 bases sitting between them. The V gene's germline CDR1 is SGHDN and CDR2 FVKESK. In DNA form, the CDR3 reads TGTGCCAGCAGCCAATACAGGGTAGAGACCCAGTACTTC. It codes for CASSQYRVETQYF.

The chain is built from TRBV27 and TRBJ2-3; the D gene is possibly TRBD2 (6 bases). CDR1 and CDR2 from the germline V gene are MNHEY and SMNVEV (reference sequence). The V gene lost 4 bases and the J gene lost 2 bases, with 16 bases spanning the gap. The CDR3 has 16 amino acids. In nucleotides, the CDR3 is TGTGCCAGCAGTTCAATGGCGGGGAGCTACACAGATACGCAGTATTTT. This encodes CASSSMAGSYTDTQYF.

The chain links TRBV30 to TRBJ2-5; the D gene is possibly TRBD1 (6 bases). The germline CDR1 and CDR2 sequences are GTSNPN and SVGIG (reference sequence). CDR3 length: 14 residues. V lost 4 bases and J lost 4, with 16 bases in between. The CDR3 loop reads CAWNQGLGSETQYF. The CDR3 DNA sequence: TGTGCCTGGAACCAGGGGTTGGGGTCAGAGACCCAGTACTTC.

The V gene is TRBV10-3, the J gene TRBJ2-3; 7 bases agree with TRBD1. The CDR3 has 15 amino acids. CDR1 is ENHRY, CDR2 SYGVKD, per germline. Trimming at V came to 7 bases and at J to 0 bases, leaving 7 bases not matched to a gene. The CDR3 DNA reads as TGTGCCATCAAGCCGACAGGGCAGAGCACAGATACGCAGTATTTT. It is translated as CAIKPTGQSTDTQYF.

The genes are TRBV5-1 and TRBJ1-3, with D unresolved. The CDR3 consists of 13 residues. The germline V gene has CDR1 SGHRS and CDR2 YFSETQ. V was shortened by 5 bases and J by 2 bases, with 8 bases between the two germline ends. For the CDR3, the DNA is TGCGCCAGCAGTCTCCTCGCTGGAAACACCATATATTTT. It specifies CASSLLAGNTIYF.

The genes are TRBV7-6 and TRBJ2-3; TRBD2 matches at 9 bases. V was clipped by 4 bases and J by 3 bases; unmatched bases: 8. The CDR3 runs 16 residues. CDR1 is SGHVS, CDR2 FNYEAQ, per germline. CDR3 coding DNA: TGTGCCAGCAGCTCCCTCGGCGGGGGGGTTACAGATACGCAGTATTTT. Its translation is CASSSLGGGVTDTQYF.

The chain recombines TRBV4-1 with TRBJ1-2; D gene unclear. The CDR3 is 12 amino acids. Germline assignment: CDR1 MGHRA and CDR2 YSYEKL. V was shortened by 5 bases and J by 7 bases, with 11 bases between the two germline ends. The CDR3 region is CASSSLTGGYTF. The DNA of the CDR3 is TGCGCCAGCAGCTCACTAACCGGTGGCTACACCTTC.

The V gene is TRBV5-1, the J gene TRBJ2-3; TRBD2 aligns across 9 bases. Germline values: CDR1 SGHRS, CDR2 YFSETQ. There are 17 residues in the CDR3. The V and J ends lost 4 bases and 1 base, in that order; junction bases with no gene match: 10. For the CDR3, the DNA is TGCGCCAGCAGCCGCGATATGACTAGCGGACGCACAGATACGCAGTATTTT. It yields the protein CASSRDMTSGRTDTQYF.

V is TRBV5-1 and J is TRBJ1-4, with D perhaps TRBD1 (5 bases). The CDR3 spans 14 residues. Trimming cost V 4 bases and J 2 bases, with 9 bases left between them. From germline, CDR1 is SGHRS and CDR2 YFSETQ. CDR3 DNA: TGCGCCAGCAGCCAGGACACCACTAATGAAAAACTGTTTTTT. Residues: CASSQDTTNEKLFF.

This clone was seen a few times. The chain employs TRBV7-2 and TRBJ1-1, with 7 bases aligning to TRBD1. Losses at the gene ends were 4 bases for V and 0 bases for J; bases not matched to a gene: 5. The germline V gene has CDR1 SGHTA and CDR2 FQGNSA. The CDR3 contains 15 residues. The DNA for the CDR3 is TGTGCCAGCAGCTGGTGGACAGGATTGAACACTGAAGCTTTCTTT. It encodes CASSWWTGLNTEAFF.

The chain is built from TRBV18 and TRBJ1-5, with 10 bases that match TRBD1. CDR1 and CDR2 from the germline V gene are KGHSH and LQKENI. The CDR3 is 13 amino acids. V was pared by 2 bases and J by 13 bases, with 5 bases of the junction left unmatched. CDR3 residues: CASSPLDRGAQHF. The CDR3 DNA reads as TGTGCCAGCTCACCATTGGACAGGGGGGCGCAGCATTTT.

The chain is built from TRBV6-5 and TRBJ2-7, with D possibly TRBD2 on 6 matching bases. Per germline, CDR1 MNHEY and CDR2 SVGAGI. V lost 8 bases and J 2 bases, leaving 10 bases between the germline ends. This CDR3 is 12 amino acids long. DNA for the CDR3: TGTGCCAGCCGGGAGTCCGCCTACGAGCAGTACTTC. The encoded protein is CASRESAYEQYF.

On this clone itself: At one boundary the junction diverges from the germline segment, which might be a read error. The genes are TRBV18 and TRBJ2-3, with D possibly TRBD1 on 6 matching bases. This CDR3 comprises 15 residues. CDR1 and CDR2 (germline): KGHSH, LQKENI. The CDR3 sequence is CASPPYSGGTDTQYF. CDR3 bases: TGTGCCAGCCCACCATATTCAGGGGGCACAGATACGCAGTATTTT.

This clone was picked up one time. The CDR3 region is CASSSTGVETQYF. The CDR3 DNA follows: TGTGCCAGCAGCTCTACAGGGGTAGAGACCCAGTACTTC. V and J are TRBV5-4 and TRBJ2-5; 7 positions match TRBD1. V was clipped by 3 bases and J by 4 bases; unmatched bases: 3. Germline V gene sequence: CDR1 SGHNT, CDR2 YYREEE (reference sequence). There are 13 residues in the CDR3. The full variable domain, rest sourced from reference TRBV5-4 and TRBJ2-5, is ETGVTQSPTHLIKTRGQQVTLRCSSQSGHNTVSWYQQALGQGPQFIFQYYREEENGRGNFPPRFSGLQFPNYSSELNVNALELDDSALYLCASSSTGVETQYFGPGTRLLVL.

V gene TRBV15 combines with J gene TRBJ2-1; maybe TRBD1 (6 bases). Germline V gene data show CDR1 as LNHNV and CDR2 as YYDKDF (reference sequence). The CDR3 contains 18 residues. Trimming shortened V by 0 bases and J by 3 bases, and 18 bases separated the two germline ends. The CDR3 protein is CATSRDLLDSEYYNEQFF. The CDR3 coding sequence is TGTGCCACCAGCAGAGATCTCTTGGACAGCGAGTACTACAATGAGCAGTTCTTC.

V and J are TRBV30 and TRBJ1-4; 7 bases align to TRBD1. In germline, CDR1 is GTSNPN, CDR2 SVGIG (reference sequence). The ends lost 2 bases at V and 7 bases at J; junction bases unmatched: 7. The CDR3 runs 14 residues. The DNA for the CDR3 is TGTGCCTGGAGTTTACGACAGGGATCTGAAAAACTGTTTTTT. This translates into CAWSLRQGSEKLFF.

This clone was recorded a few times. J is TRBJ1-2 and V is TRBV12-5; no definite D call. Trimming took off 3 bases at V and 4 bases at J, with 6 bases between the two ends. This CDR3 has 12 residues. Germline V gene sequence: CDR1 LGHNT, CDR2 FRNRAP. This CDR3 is CASGLRSYGYTF. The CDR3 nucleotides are TGTGCTAGTGGTTTACGCAGCTATGGCTACACCTTC.